This TCR beta chain was sequenced for a study of cytomegalovirus exposure and HLA in healthy donors. General study findings and limits: Subsequent analysis revealed that first-cohort TCR clusters tended to co-occur in the approximately 120 validation repertoires. Cytomegalovirus-associated status was assigned to fewer than 200 TCR beta chains. High sensitivity and specificity were reportedly achieved when the classifier diagnosed cytomegalovirus status. Researchers reported that a few CMV-associated chains were confirmed in vitro as CMV antigen-specific.

Using immunoSEQ multiplex PCR, the repertoire was profiled, and TCRdb retains in-frame clones only, with some absent. In the table there are 350,000 or so clones, 80% to 90% of which are singletons. Per the germline V gene, CDR1 is SNHLY and CDR2 is FYNNEI. Trimming cost V 8 bases and J 4 bases, with 14 bases left between them. The CDR3 is 14 residues long. A remark on this clone: Antigen unknown.

The V call is TRBV2, the J call TRBJ2-2; TRBD2 might be the D (5 bases). Source material: PBMCs. The TCR originated in a woman aged 18-30 years in good health and CMV-seronegative. CDR3 coding DNA: TGTGCCAGCCGGGAAGGGCTCAGCACCGGGGAGCTGTTTTTT. Amino acid sequence: CASREGLSTGELFF.